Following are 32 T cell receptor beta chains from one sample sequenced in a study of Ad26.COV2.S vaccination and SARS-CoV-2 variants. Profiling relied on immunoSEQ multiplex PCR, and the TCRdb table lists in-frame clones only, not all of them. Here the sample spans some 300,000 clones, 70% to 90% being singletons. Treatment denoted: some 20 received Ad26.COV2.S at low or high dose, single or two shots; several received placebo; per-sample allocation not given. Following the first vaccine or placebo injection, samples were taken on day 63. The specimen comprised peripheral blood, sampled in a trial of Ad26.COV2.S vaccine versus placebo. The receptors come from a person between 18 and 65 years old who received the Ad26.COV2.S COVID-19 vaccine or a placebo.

The CDR3 region has the DNA TGTGCCAGTAGTAGAAGGACAGCGGCGGGCACAGATACGCAGTATTTT. The encoded protein is CASSRRTAAGTDTQYF. This rearrangement joins TRBV19 to TRBJ2-3, with D possibly TRBD1 on 6 matching bases. V lost 4 bases, J lost 1 base, and 15 bases lay in between. The V gene's germline CDR1 is LNHDA and CDR2 SQIVND (reference sequence). This CDR3 comprises 16 residues. Full variable domain (outside the CDR3, taken from reference TRBV19 and TRBJ2-3): DGGITQSPKYLFRKEGQNVTLSCEQNLNHDAMYWYRQDPGQGLRLIYYSQIVNDFQKGDIAEGYSVSREKKESFPLTVTSAQKNPTAFYLCASSRRTAAGTDTQYFGPGTRLTVL.

CDR3 DNA sequence: TGTGCCAGCAGTCCTTACGGGACCCAGAGCTCCTACGAGCAGTACTTC. Translated, it gives CASSPYGTQSSYEQYF. This chain connects TRBV28 to TRBJ2-7; D may be TRBD1 or TRBD2 (5 bases each). Trimming stripped 5 bases from V and 0 bases from J, with 17 bases between. This CDR3 region has 16 residues. Per germline, CDR1 MDHEN and CDR2 SYDVKM.

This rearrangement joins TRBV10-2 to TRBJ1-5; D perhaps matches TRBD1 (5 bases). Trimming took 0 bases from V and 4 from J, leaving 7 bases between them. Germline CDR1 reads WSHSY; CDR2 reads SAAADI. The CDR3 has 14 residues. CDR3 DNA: TGCGCCAGCAGTGAGTCAAAGGGGAATCAGCCCCAGCATTTT. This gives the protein CASSESKGNQPQHF.

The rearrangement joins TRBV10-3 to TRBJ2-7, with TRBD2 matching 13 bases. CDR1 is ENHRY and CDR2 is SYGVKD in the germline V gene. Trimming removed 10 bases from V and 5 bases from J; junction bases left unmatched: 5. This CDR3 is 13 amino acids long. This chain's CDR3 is CATRTSGSDEQYF. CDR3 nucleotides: TGTGCCACCCGGACTAGCGGGAGCGACGAGCAGTACTTC.

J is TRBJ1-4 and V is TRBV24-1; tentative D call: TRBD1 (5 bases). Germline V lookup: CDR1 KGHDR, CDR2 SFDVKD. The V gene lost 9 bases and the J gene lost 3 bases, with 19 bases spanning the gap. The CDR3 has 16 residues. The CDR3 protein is CATRYDSLTPNEKLFF. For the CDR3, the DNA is TGTGCCACCCGTTACGACAGCCTCACACCTAATGAAAAACTGTTTTTT.

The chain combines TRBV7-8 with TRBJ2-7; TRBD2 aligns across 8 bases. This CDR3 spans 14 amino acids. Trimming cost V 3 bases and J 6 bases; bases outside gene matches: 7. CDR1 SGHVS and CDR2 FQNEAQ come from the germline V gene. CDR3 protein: CASSLIDRGGEQYF. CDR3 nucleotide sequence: TGTGCCAGCAGCTTGATCGATCGGGGGGGCGAGCAGTACTTC.

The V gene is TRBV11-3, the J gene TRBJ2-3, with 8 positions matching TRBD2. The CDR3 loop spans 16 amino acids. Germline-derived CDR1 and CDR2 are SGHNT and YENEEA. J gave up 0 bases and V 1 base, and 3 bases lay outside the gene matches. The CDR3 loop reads CASSLGTSPSTDTQYF. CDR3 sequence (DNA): TGTGCCAGCAGCTTAGGGACTAGCCCCAGCACAGATACGCAGTATTTT.

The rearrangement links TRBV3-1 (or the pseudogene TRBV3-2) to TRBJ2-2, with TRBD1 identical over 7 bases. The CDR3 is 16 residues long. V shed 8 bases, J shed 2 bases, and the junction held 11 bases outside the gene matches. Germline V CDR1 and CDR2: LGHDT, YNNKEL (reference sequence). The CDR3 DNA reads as TGTGCCAGCGGGGGTTCCGGGACAGTAAACACCGGGGAGCTGTTTTTT. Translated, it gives CASGGSGTVNTGELFF.

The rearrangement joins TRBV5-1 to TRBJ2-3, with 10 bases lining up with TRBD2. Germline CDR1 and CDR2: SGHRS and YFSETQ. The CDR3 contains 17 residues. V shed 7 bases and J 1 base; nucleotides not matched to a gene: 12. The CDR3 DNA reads TGCGCCAGCGCCCGAAATCCCGGGACTAGCGGCACAGATACGCAGTATTTT. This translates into CASARNPGTSGTDTQYF.

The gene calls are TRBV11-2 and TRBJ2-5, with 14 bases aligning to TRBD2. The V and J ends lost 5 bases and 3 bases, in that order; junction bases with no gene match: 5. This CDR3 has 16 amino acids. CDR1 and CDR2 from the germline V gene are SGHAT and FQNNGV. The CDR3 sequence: CASSPKGLAGEETQYF. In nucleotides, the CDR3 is TGTGCCAGCAGCCCTAAGGGACTAGCGGGGGAAGAGACCCAGTACTTC. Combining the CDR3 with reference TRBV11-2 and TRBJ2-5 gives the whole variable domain EAGVAQSPRYKIIEKRQSVAFWCNPISGHATLYWYQQILGQGPKLLIQFQNNGVVDDSQLPKDRFSAERLKGVDSTLKIQPAKLEDSAVYLCASSPKGLAGEETQYFGPGTRLLVL.

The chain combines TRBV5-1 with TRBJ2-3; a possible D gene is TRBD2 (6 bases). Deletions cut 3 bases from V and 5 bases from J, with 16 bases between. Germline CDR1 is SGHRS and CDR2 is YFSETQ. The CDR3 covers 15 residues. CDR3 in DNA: TGCGCCAGCAGCTGGTCCAGCGGGCCGGGAGATACGCAGTATTTT. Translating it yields CASSWSSGPGDTQYF.

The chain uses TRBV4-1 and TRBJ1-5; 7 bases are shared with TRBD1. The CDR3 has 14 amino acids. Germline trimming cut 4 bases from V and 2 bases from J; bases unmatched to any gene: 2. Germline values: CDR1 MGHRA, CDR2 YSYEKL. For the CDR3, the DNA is TGCGCCAGCAGCCTAGGACAGGGCAATCAGCCCCAGCATTTT. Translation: CASSLGQGNQPQHF.

The CDR3 DNA is TGTGCCAGCAGCTCGACGTGGAGAGCGGGGGCTAGCACAGATACGCAGTATTTT. Translating it yields CASSSTWRAGASTDTQYF. The chain is built from TRBV11-2 and TRBJ2-3; TRBD2 matches at 8 bases. CDR1 and CDR2 from the germline V gene are SGHAT and FQNNGV. The J segment lost 0 bases and the V segment lost 4 bases, leaving 12 bases of the junction unmatched. This CDR3 spans 18 amino acids. Based on the CDR3 plus reference TRBV11-2 and TRBJ2-3, the full variable domain is EAGVAQSPRYKIIEKRQSVAFWCNPISGHATLYWYQQILGQGPKLLIQFQNNGVVDDSQLPKDRFSAERLKGVDSTLKIQPAKLEDSAVYLCASSSTWRAGASTDTQYFGPGTRLTVL.

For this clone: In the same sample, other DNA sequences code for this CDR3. The CDR3 here is CASSLATGANVLTF. CDR3 DNA sequence: TGCGCCAGCAGCTTGGCGACAGGGGCCAACGTCCTGACTTTC. V gene TRBV5-1 combines with J gene TRBJ2-6; no clear D. Germline V CDR1 and CDR2: SGHRS, YFSETQ. V was trimmed by 0 bases and J by 4 bases, leaving 5 bases between them. CDR3 size: 14 residues.

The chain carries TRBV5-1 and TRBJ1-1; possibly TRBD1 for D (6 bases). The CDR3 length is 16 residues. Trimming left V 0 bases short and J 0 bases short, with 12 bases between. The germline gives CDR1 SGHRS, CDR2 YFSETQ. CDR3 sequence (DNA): TGCGCCAGCAGCTTGGACCCTCAGGGGCTGAACACTGAAGCTTTCTTT. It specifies CASSLDPQGLNTEAFF.

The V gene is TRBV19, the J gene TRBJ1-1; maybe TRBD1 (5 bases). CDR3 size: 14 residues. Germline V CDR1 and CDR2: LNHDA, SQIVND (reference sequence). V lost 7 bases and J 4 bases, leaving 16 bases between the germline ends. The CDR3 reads CASNRRQSSTEAFF. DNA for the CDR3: TGTGCCAGTAACCGTCGACAGTCGAGCACTGAAGCTTTCTTT.

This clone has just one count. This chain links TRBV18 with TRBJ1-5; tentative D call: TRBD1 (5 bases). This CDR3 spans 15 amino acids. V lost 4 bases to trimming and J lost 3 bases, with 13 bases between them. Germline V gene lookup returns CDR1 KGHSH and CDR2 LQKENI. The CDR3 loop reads CASSLSGPVNQPQHF. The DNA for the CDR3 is TGTGCCAGCTCACTATCGGGACCGGTCAATCAGCCCCAGCATTTT.

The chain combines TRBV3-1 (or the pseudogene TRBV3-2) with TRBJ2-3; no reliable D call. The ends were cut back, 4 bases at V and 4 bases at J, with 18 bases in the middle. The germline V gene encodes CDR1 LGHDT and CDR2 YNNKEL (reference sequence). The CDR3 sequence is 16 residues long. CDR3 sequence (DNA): TGTGCCAGCAGCCGGGTGACTCCCCGGACCCCAGATACGCAGTATTTT. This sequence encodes CASSRVTPRTPDTQYF.

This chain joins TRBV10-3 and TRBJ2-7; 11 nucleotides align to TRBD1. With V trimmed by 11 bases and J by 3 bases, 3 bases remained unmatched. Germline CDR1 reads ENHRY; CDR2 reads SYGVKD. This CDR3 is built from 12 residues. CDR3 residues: CASGTGGYEQYF. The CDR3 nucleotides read TGTGCCTCCGGGACAGGGGGCTACGAGCAGTACTTC.

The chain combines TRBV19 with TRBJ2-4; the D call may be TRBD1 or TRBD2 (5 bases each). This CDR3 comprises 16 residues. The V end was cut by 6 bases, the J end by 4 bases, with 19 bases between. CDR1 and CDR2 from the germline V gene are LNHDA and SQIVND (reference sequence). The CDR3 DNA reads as TGTGCCAGTAGCCTGGGGGATATCGTTGGGAAAAACATTCAGTACTTC. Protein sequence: CASSLGDIVGKNIQYF.

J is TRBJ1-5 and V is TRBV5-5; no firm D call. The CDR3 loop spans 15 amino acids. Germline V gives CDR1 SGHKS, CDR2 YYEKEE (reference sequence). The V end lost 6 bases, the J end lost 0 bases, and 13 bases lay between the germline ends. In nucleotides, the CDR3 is TGTGCCAGCAAGCCGGTAATAAATAGCAATCAGCCCCAGCATTTT. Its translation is CASKPVINSNQPQHF.

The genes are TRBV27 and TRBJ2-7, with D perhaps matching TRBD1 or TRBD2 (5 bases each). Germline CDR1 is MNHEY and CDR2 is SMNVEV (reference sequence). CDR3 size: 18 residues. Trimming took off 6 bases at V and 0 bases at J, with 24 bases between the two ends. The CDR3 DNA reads TGTGCCAGCAGCCGATCGGGACGACAGTCGTCCTACTCCTACGAGCAGTACTTC. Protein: CASSRSGRQSSYSYEQYF.

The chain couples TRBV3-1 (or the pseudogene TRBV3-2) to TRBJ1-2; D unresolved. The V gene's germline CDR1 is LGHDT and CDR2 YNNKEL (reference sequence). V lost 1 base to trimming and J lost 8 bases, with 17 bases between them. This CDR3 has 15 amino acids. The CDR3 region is CASSQVNSQSRGYTF. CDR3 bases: TGTGCCAGCAGCCAAGTCAACAGCCAATCTAGGGGCTACACCTTC.

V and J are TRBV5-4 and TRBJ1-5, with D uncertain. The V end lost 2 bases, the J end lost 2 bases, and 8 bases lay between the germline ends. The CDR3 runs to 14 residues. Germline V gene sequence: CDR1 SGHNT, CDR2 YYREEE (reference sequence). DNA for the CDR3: TGTGCCAGCAGCTTCGACGGAGGCAATCAGCCCCAGCATTTT. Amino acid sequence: CASSFDGGNQPQHF.

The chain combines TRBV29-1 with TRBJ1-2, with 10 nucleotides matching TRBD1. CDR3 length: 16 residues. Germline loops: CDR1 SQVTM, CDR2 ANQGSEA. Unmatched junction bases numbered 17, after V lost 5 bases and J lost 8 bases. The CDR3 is CSVYLPRDRGEEGYTF. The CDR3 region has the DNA TGCAGCGTTTACTTACCCCGGGACAGGGGAGAGGAGGGCTACACCTTC.

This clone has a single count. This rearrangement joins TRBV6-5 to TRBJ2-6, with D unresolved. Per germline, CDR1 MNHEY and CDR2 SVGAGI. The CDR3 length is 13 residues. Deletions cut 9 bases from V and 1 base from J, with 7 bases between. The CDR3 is CASRESGANVLTF. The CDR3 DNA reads TGTGCCAGTCGTGAGTCTGGGGCCAACGTCCTGACTTTC.

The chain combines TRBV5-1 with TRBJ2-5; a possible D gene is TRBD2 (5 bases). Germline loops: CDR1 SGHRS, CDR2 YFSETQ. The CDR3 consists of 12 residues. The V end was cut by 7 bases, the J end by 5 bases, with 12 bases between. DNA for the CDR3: TGCGCCAGCGGGAACCCGGGGGAGACCCAGTACTTC. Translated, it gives CASGNPGETQYF.

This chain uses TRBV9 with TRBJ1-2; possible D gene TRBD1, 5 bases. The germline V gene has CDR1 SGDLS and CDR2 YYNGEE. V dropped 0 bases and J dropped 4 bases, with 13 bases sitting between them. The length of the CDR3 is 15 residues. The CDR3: CASSVAARGPYGYTF. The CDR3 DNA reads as TGTGCCAGCAGCGTAGCCGCCCGGGGACCCTATGGCTACACCTTC.

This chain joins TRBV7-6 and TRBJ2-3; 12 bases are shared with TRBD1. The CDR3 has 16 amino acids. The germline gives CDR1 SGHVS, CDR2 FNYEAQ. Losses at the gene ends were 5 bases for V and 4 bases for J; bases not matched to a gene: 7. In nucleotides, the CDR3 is TGTGCCAGCAGCCTAGGGACAGGGGGCTTCTCAGATACGCAGTATTTT. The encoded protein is CASSLGTGGFSDTQYF.

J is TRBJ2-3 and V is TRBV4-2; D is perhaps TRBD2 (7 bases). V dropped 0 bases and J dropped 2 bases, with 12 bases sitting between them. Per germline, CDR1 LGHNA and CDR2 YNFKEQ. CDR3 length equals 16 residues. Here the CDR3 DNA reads TGTGCCAGCAGCCAAGATGTGGGGGGGGCCACAGATACGCAGTATTTT. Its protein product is CASSQDVGGATDTQYF.

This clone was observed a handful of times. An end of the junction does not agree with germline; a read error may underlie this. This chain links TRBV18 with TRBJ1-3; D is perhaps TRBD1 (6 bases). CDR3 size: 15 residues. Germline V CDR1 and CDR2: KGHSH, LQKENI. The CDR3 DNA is TGTGCCAGCTCCCCACAGGGAACCTCTGGAAACACCATATATTTT. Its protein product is CASSPQGTSGNTIYF.

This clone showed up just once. Written as DNA, the CDR3 is TGTGCCATCAGGACAGGGTTCAATCAGCCCCAGCATTTT. Its translation is CAIRTGFNQPQHF. The chain uses TRBV10-3 and TRBJ1-5, with 7 bases that match TRBD1. V lost 6 bases, J lost 3 bases, and 2 bases stayed unmatched. This CDR3 spans 13 amino acids. Per germline, CDR1 ENHRY and CDR2 SYGVKD.